This TCR beta chain was recorded in a study of T-cell memory formation after mild COVID-19. Study summary: TCR clusters showed largely donor specificity. Study conclusions and caveats: Largely, contracting CD4+ clones fell within CM and EM, and contracting CD8+ clones within EMRA. Clones contracting over day 15 to 85 were CD4/CD8 balanced, with later expanders leaning CD4+.

A remark on this clonotype: Its antigen is not known.

The V end was cut by 0 bases, the J end by 1 base, with 7 bases between. The CDR3 loop spans 14 amino acids. Germline V gene sequence: CDR1 SGHRS, CDR2 YFSETQ. Via MiXCR, TCRdb re-called the 5' RACE reads, giving one row per CDR3 protein. This repertoire shows a few hundred thousand distinct CDR3 sequences, 16% found once; its top ten account for 20% to 25%. The J gene is TRBJ1-1, the V gene TRBV5-1; D gene ambiguous. The source of this sequence is a young man who had mild COVID-19 (a few samples of this study predate the infection). Cell type and time point are not known. The sequenced material came from PBMCs or a T cell subset sorted from them (not recorded which). In DNA form, the CDR3 reads TGCGCCAGCAGCTTGGTTGCCGGGAACACTGAAGCTTTCTTT. Translated, it gives CASSLVAGNTEAFF.